This record looks at one TCR beta chain sequence and its context. Reverse transcription used about 0.45 to 1 ug RNA and random hexamers. Amplification of the TCR beta CDR3 was carried out by immunoSEQ multiplex PCR, which spanned a total of 54 Vbeta and 13 Jbeta segments. TCRdb analysed the immunoSEQ multiplex PCR reads with MiXCR anew, one entry per CDR3 protein. The table shows approximately 120,000 distinct CDR3 sequences, with 90% to 95% occurring only once. CD8+ and CD4+ T cells taken from blood had their TCR beta sequenced. These data belong to a study of CD8 T cells in Susac syndrome. This CDR3 contains 12 residues. Germline CDR1 is SNHLY and CDR2 is FYNNEI. Trimming removed 6 bases at V and 6 bases at J, with 6 bases between.

Sequencing was performed on CD4+ T cells from PBMCs. This clonotype was sampled from a human donor in good health. The J gene is TRBJ1-6, the V gene TRBV2, with D tentatively TRBD1 (5 bases). The CDR3 loop is CASRGLNSPLHF. The CDR3 DNA sequence: TGTGCCAGCAGGGGGCTTAATTCACCCCTCCACTTT.